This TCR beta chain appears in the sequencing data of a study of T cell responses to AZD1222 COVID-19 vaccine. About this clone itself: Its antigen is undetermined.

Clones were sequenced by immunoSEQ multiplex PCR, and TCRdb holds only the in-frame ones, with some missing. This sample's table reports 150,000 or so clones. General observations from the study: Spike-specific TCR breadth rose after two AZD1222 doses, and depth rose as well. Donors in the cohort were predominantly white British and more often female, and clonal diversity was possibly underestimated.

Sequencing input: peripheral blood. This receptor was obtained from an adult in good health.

In DNA, the CDR3 is TGTGCCAGCGAGGTGGAAAGGAACACTGAAGCTTTCTTT. It encodes CASEVERNTEAFF. The gene calls are TRBV2 and TRBJ1-1; D remains unclear. The CDR3 loop spans 13 amino acids. Trimming shortened V by 8 bases and J by 1 base, and 11 bases separated the two germline ends. Germline CDR1 and CDR2: SNHLY and FYNNEI. Combining the CDR3 with reference TRBV2 and TRBJ1-1 gives the whole variable domain EPEVTQTPSHQVTQMGQEVILRCVPISNHLYFYWYRQILGQKVEFLVSFYNNEISEKSEIFDDQFSVERPDGSNFTLKIRSTKLEDSAMYFCASEVERNTEAFFGQGTRLTVV.